This TCR beta chain was found in a study of read filtering for tumor transcriptome and immune sequencing (dated by TCRdb to 2018 to 2021). Regarding the study in general: Of the patients in the cohort, approximately 16 were male and roughly 13 were female, and their mean age was 65.9 years, with a range of about 45 to 80. Whole-transcriptome libraries were prepared with the TruSeq RNA Access Library Prep Kit after DNase treatment. One main goal was a read-filtering strategy for immune repertoire data, in particular deciding whether clonotypes backed by only one read should be removed. TCR-region mapped reads per sample ranged from about 4 to 10.27 million with IR-seq versus only about 75 to 1,400 with RNA-seq. TCR repertoires obtained by targeted immune repertoire sequencing and by bulk whole-transcriptome sequencing performed on the same bone marrow samples were compared. By revised international staging, roughly 8 patients were R-ISS I, 16 were R-ISS II and about seven were R-ISS III. Beyond this particular receptor, the publication reports: Compared with RNA-seq, IR-seq captured clonotypes at much higher depth and more reliably, and a smaller IR-seq throughput was enough to identify most shared clonotypes. Single-read clonotypes made up about four fifths of clonotypes but roughly 3.2% of total reads in IR-seq, and roughly three quarters of clonotypes and 35% to 55% of reads in RNA-seq. The sorted CD138-negative fraction was a mixed bone marrow immune population, not purified T cells. The correlation between IR-seq and RNA-seq shared clonotype proportions rose when single-read clonotypes were removed.

This clonotype has just a few counts. Its antigen is unknown. The junction departs from germline at one end; a sequencing error may be responsible. Every patient had bone marrow sampled at the time of active disease. Ficoll-Hypaque density gradient centrifugation was used to isolate bone marrow mononuclear cells. Myeloma plasma cells were removed and CD138-negative cells were collected by negative selection after labeling with CD138 magnetic microbeads on a MACS separator. Purity of the isolated cells was checked by flow cytometry on an Attune NxT using CD138 antibodies. TRIzol reagent was used to extract total RNA, and a NanoDrop spectrophotometer was used to quantify the extracted RNA. For each patient, the CD138-negative bone marrow sample underwent paired RNA-seq and IR-seq. TCR libraries were built from roughly 440 ng RNA with the Immunoverse kit, using molecular barcoded adaptors covering alpha/delta and beta/gamma chains. TCR library preparation used the same RNA that went into transcriptome sequencing. Sequencing of the TCR libraries was done on an Illumina HiSeq 4000 with 2 x 150 cycles. In the paper's pipeline: With MiXCR, TCR reads were aligned to human V, D, J and C references and assembled into CDR3 clonotypes, with quality filtering and error correction included. The tcR package in R was used to analyze clonotype counts and gene usage diversity. Raw mapping reads were checked after the RNA-seq reads had been mapped by STAR aligner version 2.5.3a onto the human GRCh37 genome. To test how sequencing depth affects detected clonotypes, IR-seq fastq files were randomly downsampled with Seqtk 1.3. TCRdb applied fastp at Q25 and MiXCR to the public reads, then kept only in-frame beta chains. All rows with the same CDR3 protein become a single entry with the most common DNA and genes. TCRdb, rather than the study authors, made the V and J calls. Here the sample has 35,000 to 40,000 distinct CDR3 sequences; less than 15% occur a single time. The top ten clones comprise more than 15% of the sample.

Per the germline V gene, ENHRY is the CDR1 and SYGVKD is the CDR2. Inclusive of the bounding cysteine and phenylalanine, the CDR3 is 13 residues long. The sequence is cut down to CDR3 DNA, 39 bases in frame from base 1. The clonotype originates from a donor at least 40 years old with multiple myeloma. Recombination joined TRBV10-3 with TRBJ2-7, and the D gene may be TRBD1, 6 bases matching. Sequenced sample: a population of CD138-negative cells sorted from bone marrow. The cell subset or site label here, explained by the study, means: bone marrow mononuclear cells depleted of CD138+ plasma/myeloma cells by negative magnetic selection. The sequenced DNA is TGTGCCATCAGTGAGCCGACAGGCCTCCGGAAGGACTTC. It translates as CAISEPTGLRKDF.